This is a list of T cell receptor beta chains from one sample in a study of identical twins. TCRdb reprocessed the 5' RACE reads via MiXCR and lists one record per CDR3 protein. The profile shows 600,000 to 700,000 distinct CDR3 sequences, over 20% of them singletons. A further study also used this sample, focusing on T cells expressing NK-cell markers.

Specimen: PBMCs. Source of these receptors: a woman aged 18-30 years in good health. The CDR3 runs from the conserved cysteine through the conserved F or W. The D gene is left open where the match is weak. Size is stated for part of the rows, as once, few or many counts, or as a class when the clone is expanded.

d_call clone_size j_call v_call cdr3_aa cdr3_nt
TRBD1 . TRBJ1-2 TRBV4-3 CASSDRDAGYTF TGCGCCAGCTCCGACAGGGACGCTGGCTACACCTTC
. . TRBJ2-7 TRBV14 CASSHDSTPSYEQYF TGTGCCAGCAGCCATGACAGCACGCCCTCCTACGAGCAGTACTTC
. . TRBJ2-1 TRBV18 CASSRPGEQFF TGTGCCAGCTCACGTCCCGGGGAGCAGTTCTTC
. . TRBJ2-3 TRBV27 CASSFRGSPDTQYF TGTGCCAGCAGTTTCCGAGGATCCCCAGATACGCAGTATTTT
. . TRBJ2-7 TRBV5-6 CASSLLTGYEQYF TGTGCCAGCAGCCTCCTCACCGGCTACGAGCAGTACTTC
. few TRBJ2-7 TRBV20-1 CSARETLAGEQYF TGCAGTGCTAGAGAAACACTAGCAGGGGAGCAGTACTTC
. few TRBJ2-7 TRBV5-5 CASSELPRTTYEQYF TGTGCCAGCAGCGAACTGCCCAGAACCACCTACGAGCAGTACTTC
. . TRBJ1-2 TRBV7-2 CASTQGGGVYGYTF TGTGCCAGCACCCAGGGCGGGGGCGTCTATGGCTACACCTTC
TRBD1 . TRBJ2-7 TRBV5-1 CASSPGTGRREQYF TGCGCCAGCAGCCCCGGGACAGGGAGACGCGAGCAGTACTTC
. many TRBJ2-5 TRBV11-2 CASSGRWETQYF TGTGCCAGCAGTGGCAGATGGGAGACCCAGTACTTC
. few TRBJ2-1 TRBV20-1 CSATDGGSSSYNEQFF TGCAGTGCTACCGACGGGGGATCCTCTTCCTACAATGAGCAGTTCTTC
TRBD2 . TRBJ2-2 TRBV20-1 CSATRSGRASAGELFF TGCAGTGCAACGCGTAGCGGGAGGGCCTCGGCCGGGGAGCTGTTTTTT
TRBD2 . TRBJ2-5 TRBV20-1 CSAPGTSGETQYF TGCAGTGCGCCCGGGACTAGCGGGGAGACCCAGTACTTC
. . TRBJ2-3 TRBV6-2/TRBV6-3 CASLNRGRRDTQYF TGTGCCAGCCTCAATCGGGGGCGCAGAGATACGCAGTATTTT
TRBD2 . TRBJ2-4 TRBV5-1 CASSPLQREGTEYF TGCGCCAGCAGCCCTCTTCAGCGGGAGGGAACGGAGTACTTC
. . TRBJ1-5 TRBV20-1 CSARVQLVVGSENQPQHF TGCAGTGCTAGAGTCCAGCTTGTGGTCGGGAGCGAGAATCAGCCCCAGCATTTT
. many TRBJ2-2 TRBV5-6 CASWSDKSGELFF TGTGCCAGCTGGTCTGATAAGTCCGGGGAGCTGTTTTTT
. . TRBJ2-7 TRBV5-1 CASSPRGATQNIGYEQYF TGCGCCAGCAGTCCTAGGGGGGCCACGCAAAATATAGGGTACGAGCAGTACTTC
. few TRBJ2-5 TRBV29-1 CSVVVGGGETQYF TGCAGCGTTGTGGTGGGAGGGGGAGAGACCCAGTACTTC
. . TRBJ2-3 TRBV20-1 CSARVSSDTQYF TGCAGTGCTAGAGTCTCCTCAGATACGCAGTATTTT